What follows describes a single T cell receptor beta chain. Its antigen is unknown. In germline, CDR1 is DFQATT, CDR2 SNEGSKA (reference sequence). V shed 2 bases and J shed 8 bases, with 18 bases lying between them. The CDR3 extends over 14 amino acids. Findings and caveats of the study: Tumor Tregs overlapped most with tumor, then blood, naive CD4+ cells.

The memory fraction was CD4+CD45RO+CD25- cells. TCRdb called the 5' RACE reads again in MiXCR, with one record for every CDR3 protein. The repertoire holds roughly 6,100 distinct CDR3 sequences, with roughly two thirds as singletons. Material: memory CD4+ T cells sorted from a lymph node. The subset here: memory CD4+ T cells, CD4+CD45RO+CD25-. The clonotype comes from a female donor with breast cancer. This chain connects TRBV20-1 to TRBJ1-2; TRBD1 is a possible D gene (6 bases). The CDR3 region has the DNA TGCAGTGCTAGACCAAGGGGGGATCCAGTGGGCTACACCTTC. It is translated as CSARPRGDPVGYTF.